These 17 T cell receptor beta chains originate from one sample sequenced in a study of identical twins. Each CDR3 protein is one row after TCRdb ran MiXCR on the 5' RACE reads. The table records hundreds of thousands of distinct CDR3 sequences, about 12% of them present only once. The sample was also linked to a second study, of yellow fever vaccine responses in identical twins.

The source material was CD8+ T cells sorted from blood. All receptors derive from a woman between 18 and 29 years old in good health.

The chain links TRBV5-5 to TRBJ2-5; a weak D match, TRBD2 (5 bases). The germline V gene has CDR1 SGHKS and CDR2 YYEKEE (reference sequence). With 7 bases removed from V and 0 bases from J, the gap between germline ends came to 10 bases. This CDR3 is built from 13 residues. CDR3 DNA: TGTGCCAGCCACCGGGAAAACCAAGAGACCCAGTACTTC. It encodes CASHRENQETQYF.

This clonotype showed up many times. CDR3 protein: CASIGGTEAFF. CDR3 in DNA: TGCGCCAGCATTGGAGGGACTGAAGCTTTCTTT. The V and J genes are TRBV4-1 and TRBJ1-1; D gene unclear. There are 11 residues in the CDR3. Per germline, CDR1 MGHRA and CDR2 YSYEKL. The germline V and J ends were trimmed by 7 bases and 5 bases, with 8 bases remaining between them.

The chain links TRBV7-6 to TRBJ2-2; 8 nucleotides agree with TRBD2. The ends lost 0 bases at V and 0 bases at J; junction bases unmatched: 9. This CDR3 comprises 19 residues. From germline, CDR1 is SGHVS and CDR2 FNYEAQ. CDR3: CASSLARVAGYANTGELFF. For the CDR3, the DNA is TGTGCCAGCAGCTTAGCGCGGGTAGCGGGGTACGCGAACACCGGGGAGCTGTTTTTT.

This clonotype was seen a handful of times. CDR3 coding DNA: TGTGCCACCAGTGATTTTCCGGCCCGGTCCTCAGATACGCAGTATTTT. Translated: CATSDFPARSSDTQYF. The chain links TRBV24-1 to TRBJ2-3; no definite D call. Trimming removed 1 base from V and 4 bases from J, with 14 bases in between. The length of the CDR3 is 16 residues. Germline lookup yields CDR1 KGHDR and CDR2 SFDVKD.

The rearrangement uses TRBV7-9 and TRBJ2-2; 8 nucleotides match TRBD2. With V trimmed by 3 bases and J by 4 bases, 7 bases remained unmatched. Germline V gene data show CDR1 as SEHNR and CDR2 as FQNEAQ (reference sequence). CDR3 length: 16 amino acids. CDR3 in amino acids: CASSFRGGRSTGELFF. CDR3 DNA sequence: TGTGCCAGCAGCTTTCGGGGGGGCCGGAGCACCGGGGAGCTGTTTTTT. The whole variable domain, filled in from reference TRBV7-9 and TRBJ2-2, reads DTGVSQNPRHKITKRGQNVTFRCDPISEHNRLYWYRQTLGQGPEFLTYFQNEAQLEKSRLLSDRFSAERPKGSFSTLEIQRTEQGDSAMYLCASSFRGGRSTGELFFGEGSRLTVL.

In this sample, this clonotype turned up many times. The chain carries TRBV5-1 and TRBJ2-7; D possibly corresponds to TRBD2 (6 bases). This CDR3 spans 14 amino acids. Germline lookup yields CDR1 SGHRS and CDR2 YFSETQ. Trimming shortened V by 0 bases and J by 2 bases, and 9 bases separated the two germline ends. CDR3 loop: CASSLGLGAYEQYF. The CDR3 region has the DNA TGCGCCAGCAGCTTGGGACTAGGGGCCTACGAGCAGTACTTC.

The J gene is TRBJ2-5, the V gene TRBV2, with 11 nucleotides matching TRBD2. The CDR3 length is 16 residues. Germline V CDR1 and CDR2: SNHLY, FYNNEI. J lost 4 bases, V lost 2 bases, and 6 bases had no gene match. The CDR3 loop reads CASSESSGRARETQYF. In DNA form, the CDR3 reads TGTGCCAGCAGTGAAAGTAGCGGGAGGGCCCGAGAGACCCAGTACTTC.

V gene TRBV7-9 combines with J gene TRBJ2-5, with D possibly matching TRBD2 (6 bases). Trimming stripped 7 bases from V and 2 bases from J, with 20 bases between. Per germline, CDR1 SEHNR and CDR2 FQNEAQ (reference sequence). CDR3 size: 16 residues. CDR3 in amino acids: CASNPEWGEGQETQYF. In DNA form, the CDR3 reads TGTGCCAGCAACCCAGAGTGGGGGGAAGGGCAAGAGACCCAGTACTTC.

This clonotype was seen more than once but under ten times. The CDR3 region has the DNA TGTGCCAGCAGCTACGGGACTTCAACCTCCTACGAGCAGTACTTC. Translation: CASSYGTSTSYEQYF. The V gene is TRBV7-8, the J gene TRBJ2-7; possibly TRBD2 for D (6 bases). Germline assignment: CDR1 SGHVS and CDR2 FQNEAQ. This CDR3 region has 15 residues. Between the trimmed V and J ends, which lost 4 bases and 0 bases, there was a span of 13 bases.

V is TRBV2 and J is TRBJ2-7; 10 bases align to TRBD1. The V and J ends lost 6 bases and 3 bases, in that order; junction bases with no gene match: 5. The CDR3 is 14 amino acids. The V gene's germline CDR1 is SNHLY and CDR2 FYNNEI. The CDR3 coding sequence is TGTGCCAGCAGCGGGGACAGGGGAAACTACGAGCAGTACGTC. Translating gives CASSGDRGNYEQYV.

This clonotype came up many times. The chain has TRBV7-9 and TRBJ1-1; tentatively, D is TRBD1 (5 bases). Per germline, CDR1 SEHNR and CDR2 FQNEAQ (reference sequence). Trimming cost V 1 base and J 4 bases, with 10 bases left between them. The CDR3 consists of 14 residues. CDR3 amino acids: CASSLDFRGTEAFF. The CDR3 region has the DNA TGTGCCAGCAGCTTAGATTTTAGGGGCACTGAAGCTTTCTTT.

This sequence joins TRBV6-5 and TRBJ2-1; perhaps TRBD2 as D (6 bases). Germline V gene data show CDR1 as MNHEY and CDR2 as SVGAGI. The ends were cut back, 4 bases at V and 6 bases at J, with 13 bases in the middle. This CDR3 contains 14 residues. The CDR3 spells CASSWGDGPNEQFF. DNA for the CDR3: TGTGCCAGCAGTTGGGGGGACGGACCCAATGAGCAGTTCTTC.

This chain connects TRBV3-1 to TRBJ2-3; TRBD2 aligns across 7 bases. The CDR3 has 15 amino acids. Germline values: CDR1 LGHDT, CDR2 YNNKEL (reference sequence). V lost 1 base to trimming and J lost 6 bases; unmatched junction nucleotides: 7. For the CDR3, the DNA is TGTGCCAGCAGCCAAGGTCCGCGGGAGTACGATACGCAGTATTTT. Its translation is CASSQGPREYDTQYF.

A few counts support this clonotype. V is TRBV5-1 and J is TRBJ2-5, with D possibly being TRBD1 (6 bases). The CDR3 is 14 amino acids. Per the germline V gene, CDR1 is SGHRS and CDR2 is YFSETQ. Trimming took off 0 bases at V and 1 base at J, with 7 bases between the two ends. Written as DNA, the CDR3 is TGCGCCAGCAGCTTGGAGGGGGTCCAAGAGACCCAGTACTTC. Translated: CASSLEGVQETQYF.

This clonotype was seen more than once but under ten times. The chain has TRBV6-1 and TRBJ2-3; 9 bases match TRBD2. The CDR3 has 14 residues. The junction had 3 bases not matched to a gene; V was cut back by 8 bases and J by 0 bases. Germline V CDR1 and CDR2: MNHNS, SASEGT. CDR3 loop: CASELAGSTDTQYF. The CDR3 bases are TGTGCCAGCGAGCTAGCGGGGAGCACAGATACGCAGTATTTT.

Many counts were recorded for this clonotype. Here the CDR3 reads CASISYNEQFF. The CDR3 region has the DNA TGTGCCAGCATTTCCTACAATGAGCAGTTCTTC. V and J are TRBV2 and TRBJ2-1; no firm D call. The V gene lost 7 bases and the J gene lost 1 base, with 2 bases spanning the gap. Germline V lookup: CDR1 SNHLY, CDR2 FYNNEI. This CDR3 is built from 11 residues.

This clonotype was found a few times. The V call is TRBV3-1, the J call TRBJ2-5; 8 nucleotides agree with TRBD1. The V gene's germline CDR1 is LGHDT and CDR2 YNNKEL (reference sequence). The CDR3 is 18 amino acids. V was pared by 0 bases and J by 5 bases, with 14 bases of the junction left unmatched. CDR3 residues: CASSQDRQGRIHWETQYF. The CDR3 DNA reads TGTGCCAGCAGCCAAGACAGACAGGGGCGAATCCACTGGGAGACCCAGTACTTC.